One and the same sample provided the 28 T cell receptor beta chains below, sequenced in a study of blood T cell repertoires in COVID-19. Sequencing used immunoSEQ multiplex PCR; TCRdb keeps in-frame clones, though not all of them. The table records fewer than 150,000 clones, under 90% of them present only once. The sample consisted of peripheral blood. These receptors came from a human donor in a cohort sampled during active COVID-19.

The chain couples TRBV4-1 to TRBJ1-6; a weak D match, TRBD1 (6 bases). Looked up from germline, CDR1 is MGHRA and CDR2 is YSYEKL. The V gene lost 0 bases and the J gene lost 10 bases, with 13 bases spanning the gap. The CDR3 has 15 residues. CDR3 amino acids: CASSQDPGANSPLHF. The CDR3 coding sequence is TGCGCCAGCAGCCAAGATCCAGGGGCTAACTCACCCCTCCACTTT.

The J gene is TRBJ2-3, the V gene TRBV6-2 or TRBV6-3, with no clear D. Trimming left V 5 bases short and J 1 base short, with 4 bases between. CDR1 is MNHEY and CDR2 is SVGEGT in the germline V gene. CDR3 length: 12 residues. The CDR3 region has the DNA TGTGCCAGCAGTCGGGGCACAGATACGCAGTATTTT. This sequence encodes CASSRGTDTQYF.

This rearrangement joins TRBV9 to TRBJ2-3; 11 positions match TRBD2. With 5 bases clipped from V and 7 bases from J, the junction kept 9 bases outside the gene matches. CDR3 length: 15 amino acids. Germline V gene sequence: CDR1 SGDLS, CDR2 YYNGEE. The CDR3 bases are TGTGCCAGCAGTTCCGGACTAGCGGGTGTCAATACGCAGTATTTT. This gives the protein CASSSGLAGVNTQYF.

The chain links TRBV28 to TRBJ1-6; 8 bases align to TRBD1. V was clipped by 7 bases and J by 7 bases; unmatched bases: 12. Per germline, CDR1 MDHEN and CDR2 SYDVKM. This CDR3 comprises 16 residues. CDR3 amino acids: CASNSQGAWENSPLHF. CDR3 coding DNA: TGTGCCAGCAATTCCCAGGGGGCCTGGGAAAATTCACCCCTCCACTTT. Variable domain in full (rest from reference TRBV28 and TRBJ1-6): DVKVTQSSRYLVKRTGEKVFLECVQDMDHENMFWYRQDPGLGLRLIYFSYDVKMKEKGDIPEGYSVSREKKERFSLILESASTNQTSMYLCASNSQGAWENSPLHFGNGTRLTVT.

This chain links TRBV5-6 with TRBJ2-1; 12 nucleotides align to TRBD2. V shed 2 bases and J 4 bases; nucleotides not matched to a gene: 7. Germline CDR1 and CDR2: SGHDT and YYEEEE. This CDR3 has 17 residues. As DNA, the CDR3 is TGTGCCAGCAGCTTCGGACTAGCGGGGACAAGATACAATGAGCAGTTCTTC. The encoded protein is CASSFGLAGTRYNEQFF.

This rearrangement joins TRBV7-9 to TRBJ1-5; D unclear. The CDR3 sequence is 14 residues long. Germline V gives CDR1 SEHNR, CDR2 FQNEAQ (reference sequence). Deletions cut 1 base from V and 4 bases from J, with 8 bases between. Here the CDR3 reads CASSLGTANQPQHF. In DNA, the CDR3 is TGTGCCAGCAGCTTAGGCACAGCTAATCAGCCCCAGCATTTT.

CDR3 sequence (DNA): TGTGCCAGCACCACCCGACAGTACACTGAAGCTTTCTTT. Translation: CASTTRQYTEAFF. This sequence joins TRBV12-3 or TRBV12-4 and TRBJ1-1, with D possibly TRBD1 on 5 matching bases. Trimming took off 7 bases at V and 3 bases at J, with 12 bases between the two ends. CDR3 size: 13 residues.

The chain recombines TRBV30 with TRBJ1-2, with no clear D. Trimming pared 0 bases from V and 4 bases from J, leaving 9 bases between. The CDR3 has 13 residues. Germline V gene lookup returns CDR1 GTSNPN and CDR2 SVGIG (reference sequence). CDR3 in amino acids: CAWSVDVRYGYTF. For the CDR3, the DNA is TGTGCCTGGAGTGTAGATGTGCGCTATGGCTACACCTTC.

V is TRBV6-1 and J is TRBJ2-3; D gene ambiguous. The CDR3 totals 13 residues. The germline gives CDR1 MNHNS, CDR2 SASEGT. The V and J ends lost 2 bases and 5 bases respectively, with 8 bases between them. This CDR3 reads CASSELRLDTQYF. The CDR3 coding sequence is TGTGCCAGCAGTGAACTCAGGCTAGATACGCAGTATTTT.

This chain uses TRBV4-2 with TRBJ2-6; D unclear. V lost 4 bases and J 0 bases, leaving 10 bases between the germline ends. In germline, CDR1 is LGHNA, CDR2 YNFKEQ. The CDR3 runs to 16 residues. This CDR3 reads CASSPPHSSGANVLTF. The CDR3 nucleotides read TGTGCCAGCAGCCCTCCGCATAGCTCTGGGGCCAACGTCCTGACTTTC.

The V and J genes are TRBV29-1 and TRBJ2-7; no definite D call. Trimming took off 6 bases at V and 3 bases at J, with 21 bases between the two ends. The germline V gene has CDR1 SQVTM and CDR2 ANQGSEA. CDR3 length: 15 amino acids. In nucleotides, the CDR3 is TGCAGCGTAGTTACCCCGAGAGGAATCTACTACGAGCAGTACTTC. Its translation: CSVVTPRGIYYEQYF.

The chain carries TRBV2 and TRBJ1-5; D perhaps matches TRBD1 (5 bases). Germline assignment: CDR1 SNHLY and CDR2 FYNNEI. Trimming shortened V by 4 bases and J by 3 bases, and 7 bases separated the two germline ends. The length of the CDR3 is 13 residues. The DNA for the CDR3 is TGTGCCAGCAGTGTTGGGGCCAATCAGCCCCAGCATTTT. Amino acid sequence: CASSVGANQPQHF.

V usage is TRBV27 and J usage is TRBJ1-5, with D maybe TRBD1 (5 bases). Germline lookup yields CDR1 MNHEY and CDR2 SMNVEV (reference sequence). This CDR3 spans 14 amino acids. The V gene lost 3 bases and the J gene lost 4 bases, with 10 bases spanning the gap. The CDR3 DNA is TGTGCCAGCAGTTTCCGGGGGAGAAATCAGCCCCAGCATTTT. This translates into CASSFRGRNQPQHF.

The V gene is TRBV5-5, the J gene TRBJ1-2, with D maybe TRBD1 (5 bases). The CDR3 sequence is 15 residues long. V was pared by 0 bases and J by 7 bases, with 16 bases between. CDR1 SGHKS and CDR2 YYEKEE come from the germline V gene (reference sequence). The CDR3 nucleotides are TGTGCCAGCAGCTTGGTAGGGGCAAACTGGGGTGGCTACACCTTC. It translates to CASSLVGANWGGYTF. The full variable domain, rest sourced from reference TRBV5-5 and TRBJ1-2, is DAGVTQSPTHLIKTRGQQVTLRCSPISGHKSVSWYQQVLGQGPQFIFQYYEKEERGRGNFPDRFSARQFPNYSSELNVNALLLGDSALYLCASSLVGANWGGYTFGSGTRLTVV.

The genes are TRBV15 and TRBJ1-2; D is perhaps TRBD1 (6 bases). The CDR3 consists of 13 residues. V gave up 4 bases and J gave up 8 bases, with 14 bases separating them. Germline V gene data show CDR1 as LNHNV and CDR2 as YYDKDF (reference sequence). CDR3 sequence (DNA): TGTGCCACCAGCAAAGACCTTGACAGGGGCTACACCTTC. Translation: CATSKDLDRGYTF.

The CDR3 region has the DNA TGTGCCAGCAGTTACATGGTGAGGCGAGACTATGGCTACACCTTC. Its translation: CASSYMVRRDYGYTF. The chain recombines TRBV6-2 or TRBV6-3 with TRBJ1-2; D unclear. This CDR3 is built from 15 residues. The germline V and J ends were trimmed by 2 bases and 3 bases, with 13 bases remaining between them. Looked up from germline, CDR1 is MNHEY and CDR2 is SVGEGT.

The chain employs TRBV9 and TRBJ1-3; D call uncertain. Trimming cost V 0 bases and J 3 bases, with 16 bases left between them. Germline-derived CDR1 and CDR2 are SGDLS and YYNGEE. There are 17 residues in the CDR3. CDR3 region: CASSVGGLGRGGNTIYF. The CDR3 DNA reads TGTGCCAGCAGCGTAGGGGGTCTAGGTCGGGGTGGAAACACCATATATTTT. The full variable domain, its missing parts supplied by reference TRBV9 and TRBJ1-3, is DSGVTQTPKHLITATGQRVTLRCSPRSGDLSVYWYQQSLDQGLQFLIQYYNGEERAKGNILERFSAQQFPDLHSELNLSSLELGDSALYFCASSVGGLGRGGNTIYFGEGSWLTVV.

The chain links TRBV12-3 or TRBV12-4 to TRBJ1-2; 7 nucleotides line up with TRBD1. V lost 6 bases to trimming and J lost 7 bases; unmatched junction nucleotides: 5. This CDR3 comprises 12 residues. The CDR3: CASSTRGAGYTF. The CDR3 bases are TGTGCCAGCAGCACCAGGGGGGCTGGCTACACCTTC.

The chain is built from TRBV3-1 (or the pseudogene TRBV3-2) and TRBJ2-2, with D possibly matching TRBD2 (6 bases). The CDR3 is made up of 16 amino acids. Trimming removed 4 bases at V and 2 bases at J, with 14 bases between. The V gene's germline CDR1 is LGHDT and CDR2 YNNKEL (reference sequence). In DNA form, the CDR3 reads TGTGCCAGCAGCCGTATGATCGGGAGTAACACCGGGGAGCTGTTTTTT. It translates to CASSRMIGSNTGELFF.

This chain uses TRBV24-1 with TRBJ2-2; D call uncertain. V gave up 3 bases and J gave up 5 bases, with 9 bases separating them. Germline V lookup: CDR1 KGHDR, CDR2 SFDVKD. There are 14 residues in the CDR3. CDR3 DNA: TGTGCCACCAGTGATCATGCCGGGACCGGGGAGCTGTTTTTT. Translation: CATSDHAGTGELFF.

The chain uses TRBV10-3 and TRBJ1-1; TRBD1 might be the D (5 bases). Germline CDR1 is ENHRY and CDR2 is SYGVKD. With 7 bases removed from V and 1 base from J, the gap between germline ends came to 13 bases. The CDR3 length is 14 residues. In nucleotides, the CDR3 is TGTGCCATCATGGGGCCGACCTCGAACACTGAAGCTTTCTTT. This sequence encodes CAIMGPTSNTEAFF.

This clone appeared once. The rearrangement uses TRBV6-5 and TRBJ2-5; TRBD2 matches at 13 bases. CDR3 size: 16 residues. From germline, CDR1 is MNHEY and CDR2 SVGAGI. Losses at the gene ends were 4 bases for V and 4 bases for J; bases not matched to a gene: 6. CDR3 bases: TGTGCCAGCAGTTCCCCCCGACTAGCGGGGGGAGAGACCCAGTACTTC. Encoded protein: CASSSPRLAGGETQYF.

The chain employs TRBV9 and TRBJ2-5, with TRBD2 matching over 10 bases. CDR3 length: 17 residues. Germline-derived CDR1 and CDR2 are SGDLS and YYNGEE. Losses at the gene ends were 3 bases for V and 2 bases for J; bases not matched to a gene: 10. As DNA, the CDR3 is TGTGCCAGCAGCGCCGGGGAGCGGGGGGGCCAACAAGAGACCCAGTACTTC. This gives the protein CASSAGERGGQQETQYF.

The chain combines TRBV24-1 with TRBJ2-5; 9 bases align to TRBD2. V shed 6 bases and J 4 bases; nucleotides not matched to a gene: 8. Germline V gives CDR1 KGHDR, CDR2 SFDVKD. This CDR3 is built from 15 residues. CDR3 in DNA: TGTGCCACCAGTTTAGCGGGGGCGACGGGAGAGACCCAGTACTTC. It translates to CATSLAGATGETQYF.

V gene TRBV23-1 combines with J gene TRBJ2-3, with 8 bases aligning to TRBD1. TRBV23-1 is an open reading frame, and its role is uncertain. Trimming cost V 8 bases and J 11 bases; bases outside gene matches: 6. The CDR3 covers 11 residues. This CDR3 is CASGPGTGQYF. For the CDR3, the DNA is TGCGCCAGCGGACCCGGGACAGGGCAGTATTTT.

V is TRBV6-2 or TRBV6-3 and J is TRBJ1-1, with TRBD1 as a possible D gene (5 bases). The length of the CDR3 is 13 residues. V lost 2 bases and J 4 bases, leaving 8 bases between the germline ends. Germline V gene lookup returns CDR1 MNHEY and CDR2 SVGEGT. In DNA form, the CDR3 reads TGTGCCAGCAGTTACCCAGGGCGCACTGAAGCTTTCTTT. Protein: CASSYPGRTEAFF.

V usage is TRBV10-3 and J usage is TRBJ1-2, with D maybe TRBD1 (5 bases). The V end was cut by 5 bases, the J end by 2 bases, with 21 bases between. Germline values: CDR1 ENHRY, CDR2 SYGVKD. This CDR3 contains 17 residues. The CDR3 nucleotides are TGTGCCATCAGTCTGAGTCGAGACGGAGGGGACAACTATGGCTACACCTTC. Its translation is CAISLSRDGGDNYGYTF.

This clone was detected a few times. This chain uses TRBV2 with TRBJ1-5, with unresolved D. Germline lookup yields CDR1 SNHLY and CDR2 FYNNEI. V shed 3 bases and J shed 4 bases, with 7 bases lying between them. This CDR3 has 13 amino acids. As DNA, the CDR3 is TGTGCCAGCAGTGATATTCCTAATCAGCCCCAGCATTTT. Protein sequence: CASSDIPNQPQHF. The full variable domain, rest sourced from reference TRBV2 and TRBJ1-5, is EPEVTQTPSHQVTQMGQEVILRCVPISNHLYFYWYRQILGQKVEFLVSFYNNEISEKSEIFDDQFSVERPDGSNFTLKIRSTKLEDSAMYFCASSDIPNQPQHFGDGTRLSIL.